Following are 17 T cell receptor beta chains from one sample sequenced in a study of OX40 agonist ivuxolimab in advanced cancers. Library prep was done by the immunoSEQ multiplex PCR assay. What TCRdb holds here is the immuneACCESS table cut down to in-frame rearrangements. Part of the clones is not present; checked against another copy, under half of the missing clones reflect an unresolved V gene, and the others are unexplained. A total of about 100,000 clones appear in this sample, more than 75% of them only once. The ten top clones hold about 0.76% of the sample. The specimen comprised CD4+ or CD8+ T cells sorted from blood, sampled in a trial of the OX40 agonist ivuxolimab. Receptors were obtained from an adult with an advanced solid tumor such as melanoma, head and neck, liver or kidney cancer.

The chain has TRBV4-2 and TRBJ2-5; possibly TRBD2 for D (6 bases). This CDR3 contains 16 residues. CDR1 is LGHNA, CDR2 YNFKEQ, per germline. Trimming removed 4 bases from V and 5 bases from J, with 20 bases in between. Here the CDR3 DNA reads TGTGCCAGCAGCCCTCGAGCCAGGGTTCGGGGGGAGACCCAGTACTTC. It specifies CASSPRARVRGETQYF.

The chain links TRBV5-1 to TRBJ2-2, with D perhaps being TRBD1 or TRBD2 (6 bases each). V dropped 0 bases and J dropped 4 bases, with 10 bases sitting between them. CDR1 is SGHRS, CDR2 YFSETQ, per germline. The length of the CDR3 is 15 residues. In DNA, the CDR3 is TGCGCCAGCAGCTTGGCTAGGGGGGTCACCGGGGAGCTGTTTTTT. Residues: CASSLARGVTGELFF.

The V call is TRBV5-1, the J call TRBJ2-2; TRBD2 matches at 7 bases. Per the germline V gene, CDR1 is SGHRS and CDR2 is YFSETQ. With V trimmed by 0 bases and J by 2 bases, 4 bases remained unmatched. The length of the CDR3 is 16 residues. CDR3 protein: CASSLGPSGNTGELFF. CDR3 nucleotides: TGCGCCAGCAGCTTGGGTCCTAGCGGTAACACCGGGGAGCTGTTTTTT.

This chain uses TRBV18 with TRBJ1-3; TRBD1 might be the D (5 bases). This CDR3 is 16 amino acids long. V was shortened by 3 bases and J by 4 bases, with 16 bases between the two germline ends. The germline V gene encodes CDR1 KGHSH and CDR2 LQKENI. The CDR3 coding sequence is TGTGCCAGCTCACCGTTAGGAGGGGCGCAGGGAAACACCATATATTTT. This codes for CASSPLGGAQGNTIYF.

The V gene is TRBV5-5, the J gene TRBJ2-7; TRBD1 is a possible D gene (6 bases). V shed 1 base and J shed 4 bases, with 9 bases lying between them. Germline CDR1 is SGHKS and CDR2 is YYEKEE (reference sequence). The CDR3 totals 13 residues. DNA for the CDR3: TGTGCCAGCAGCTTGACAGGGTCTTACGAGCAGTACTTC. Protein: CASSLTGSYEQYF.

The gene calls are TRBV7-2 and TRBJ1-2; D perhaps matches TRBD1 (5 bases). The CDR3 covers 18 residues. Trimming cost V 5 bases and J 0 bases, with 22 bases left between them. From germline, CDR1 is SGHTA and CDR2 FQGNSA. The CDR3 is CASSPRRGSGFTNYGYTF. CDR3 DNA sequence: TGTGCCAGCAGCCCCCGCCGAGGGTCAGGGTTTACTAACTATGGCTACACCTTC.

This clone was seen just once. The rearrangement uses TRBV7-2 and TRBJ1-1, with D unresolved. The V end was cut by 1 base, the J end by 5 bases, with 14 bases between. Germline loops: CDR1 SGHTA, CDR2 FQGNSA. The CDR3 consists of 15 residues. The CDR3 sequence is CASSLVVWDLTEAFF. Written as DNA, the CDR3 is TGTGCCAGCAGCTTAGTGGTATGGGATTTGACTGAAGCTTTCTTT. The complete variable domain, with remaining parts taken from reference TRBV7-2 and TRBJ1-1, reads GAGVSQSPSNKVTEKGKDVELRCDPISGHTALYWYRQSLGQGLEFLIYFQGNSAPDKSGLPSDRFSAERTGGSVSTLTIQRTQQEDSAVYLCASSLVVWDLTEAFFGQGTRLTVV.

CDR3 bases: TGTGCCAGCAGCTTATCGGGGAGCTACGAGCAGTACTTC. Protein: CASSLSGSYEQYF. The chain has TRBV7-9 and TRBJ2-7; weak D call: TRBD2 (5 bases). Deletions cut 2 bases from V and 3 bases from J, with 8 bases between. The CDR3 contains 13 residues. Germline lookup yields CDR1 SEHNR and CDR2 FQNEAQ (reference sequence).

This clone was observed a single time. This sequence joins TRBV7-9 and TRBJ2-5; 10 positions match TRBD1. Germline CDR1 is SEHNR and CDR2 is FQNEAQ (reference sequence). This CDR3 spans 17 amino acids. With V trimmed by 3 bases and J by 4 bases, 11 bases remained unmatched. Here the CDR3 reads CASSLDRGMSSRETQYF. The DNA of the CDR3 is TGTGCCAGCAGCTTGGACAGGGGGATGAGTAGTAGAGAGACCCAGTACTTC.

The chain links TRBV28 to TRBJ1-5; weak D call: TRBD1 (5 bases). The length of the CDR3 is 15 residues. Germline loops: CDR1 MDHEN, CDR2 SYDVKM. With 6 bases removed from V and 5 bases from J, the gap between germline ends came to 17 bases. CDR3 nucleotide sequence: TGTGCCAGCAGCCACCGACAAGGGGTTTATCAGCCCCAGCATTTT. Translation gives CASSHRQGVYQPQHF. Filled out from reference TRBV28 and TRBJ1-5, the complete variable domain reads DVKVTQSSRYLVKRTGEKVFLECVQDMDHENMFWYRQDPGLGLRLIYFSYDVKMKEKGDIPEGYSVSREKKERFSLILESASTNQTSMYLCASSHRQGVYQPQHFGDGTRLSIL.

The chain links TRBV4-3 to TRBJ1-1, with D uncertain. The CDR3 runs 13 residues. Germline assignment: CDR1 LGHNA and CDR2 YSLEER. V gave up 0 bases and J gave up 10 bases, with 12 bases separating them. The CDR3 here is CASSQDLDGGAFF. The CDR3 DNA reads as TGCGCCAGCAGCCAAGATCTTGACGGCGGAGCTTTCTTT.

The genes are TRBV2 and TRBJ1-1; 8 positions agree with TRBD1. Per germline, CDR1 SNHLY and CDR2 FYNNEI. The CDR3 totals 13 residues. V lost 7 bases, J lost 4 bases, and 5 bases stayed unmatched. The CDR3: CASKTGGGTEAFF. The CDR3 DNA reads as TGTGCCAGCAAAACAGGGGGGGGCACTGAAGCTTTCTTT.

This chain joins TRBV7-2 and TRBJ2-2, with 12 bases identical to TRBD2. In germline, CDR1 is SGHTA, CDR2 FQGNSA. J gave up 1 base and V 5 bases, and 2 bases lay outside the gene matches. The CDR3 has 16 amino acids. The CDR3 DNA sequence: TGTGCCAGCAGCGTACTAGCGGGAGGGAACACCGGGGAGCTGTTTTTT. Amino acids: CASSVLAGGNTGELFF. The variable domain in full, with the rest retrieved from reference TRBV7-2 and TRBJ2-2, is GAGVSQSPSNKVTEKGKDVELRCDPISGHTALYWYRQSLGQGLEFLIYFQGNSAPDKSGLPSDRFSAERTGGSVSTLTIQRTQQEDSAVYLCASSVLAGGNTGELFFGEGSRLTVL.

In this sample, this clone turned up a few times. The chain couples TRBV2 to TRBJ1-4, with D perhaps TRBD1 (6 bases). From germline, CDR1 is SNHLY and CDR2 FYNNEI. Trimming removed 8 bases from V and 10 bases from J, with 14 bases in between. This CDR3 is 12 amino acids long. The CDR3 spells CASGGPGGKLFF. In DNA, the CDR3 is TGTGCCAGCGGGGGGCCAGGTGGAAAACTGTTTTTT.

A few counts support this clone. Written as DNA, the CDR3 is TGTGCCAGCAGCTCCTCCGGGACAGCCCTTTCCTACGAGCAGTACTTC. It translates to CASSSSGTALSYEQYF. The chain joins TRBV5-6 to TRBJ2-7; 7 nucleotides agree with TRBD1. CDR1 is SGHDT and CDR2 is YYEEEE in the germline V gene. V lost 3 bases, J lost 1 base, and 10 bases stayed unmatched. The CDR3 extends over 16 amino acids.

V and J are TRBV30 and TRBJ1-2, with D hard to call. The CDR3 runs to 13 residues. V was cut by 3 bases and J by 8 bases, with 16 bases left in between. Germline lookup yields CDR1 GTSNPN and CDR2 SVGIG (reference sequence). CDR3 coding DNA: TGTGCCTGGAGCTCGGACCCTGGAAGCGGCTACACCTTC. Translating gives CAWSSDPGSGYTF. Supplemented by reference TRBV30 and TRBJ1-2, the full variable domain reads SQTIHQWPATLVQPVGSPLSLECTVEGTSNPNLYWYRQAAGRGLQLLFYSVGIGQISSEVPQNLSASRPQDRQFILSSKKLLLSDSGFYLCAWSSDPGSGYTFGSGTRLTVV.

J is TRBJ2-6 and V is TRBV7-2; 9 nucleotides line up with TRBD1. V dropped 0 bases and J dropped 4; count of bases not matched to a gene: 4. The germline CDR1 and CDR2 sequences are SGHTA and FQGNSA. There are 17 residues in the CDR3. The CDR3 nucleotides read TGTGCCAGCAGCTTAGCGTTACAGGGGGCCGGGGCCAACGTCCTGACTTTC. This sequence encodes CASSLALQGAGANVLTF.